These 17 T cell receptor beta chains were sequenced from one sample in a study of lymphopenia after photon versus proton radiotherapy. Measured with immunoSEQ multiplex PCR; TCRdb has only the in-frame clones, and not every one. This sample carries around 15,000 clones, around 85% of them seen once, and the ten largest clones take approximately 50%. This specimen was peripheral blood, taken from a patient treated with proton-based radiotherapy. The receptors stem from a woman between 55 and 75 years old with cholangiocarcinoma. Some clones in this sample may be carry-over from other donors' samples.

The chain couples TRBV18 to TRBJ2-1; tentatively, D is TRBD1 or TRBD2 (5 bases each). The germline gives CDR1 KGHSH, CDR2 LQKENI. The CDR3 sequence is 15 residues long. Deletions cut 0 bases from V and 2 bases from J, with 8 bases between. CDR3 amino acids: CASSPPEGTYNEQFF. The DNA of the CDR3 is TGTGCCAGCTCACCACCCGAGGGGACCTACAATGAGCAGTTCTTC.

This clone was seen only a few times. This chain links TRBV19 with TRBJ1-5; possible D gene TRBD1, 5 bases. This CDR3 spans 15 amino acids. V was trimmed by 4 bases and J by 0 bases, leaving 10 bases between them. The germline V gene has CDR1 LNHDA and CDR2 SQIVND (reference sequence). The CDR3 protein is CASSTLQGSNQPQHF. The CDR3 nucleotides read TGTGCCAGTAGTACCCTGCAGGGTAGCAATCAGCCCCAGCATTTT.

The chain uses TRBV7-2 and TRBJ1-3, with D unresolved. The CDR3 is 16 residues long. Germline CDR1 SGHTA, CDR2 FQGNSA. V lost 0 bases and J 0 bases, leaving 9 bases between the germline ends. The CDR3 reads CASSLAVRSSGNTIYF. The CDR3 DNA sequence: TGTGCCAGCAGCTTAGCCGTGCGGAGCTCTGGAAACACCATATATTTT.

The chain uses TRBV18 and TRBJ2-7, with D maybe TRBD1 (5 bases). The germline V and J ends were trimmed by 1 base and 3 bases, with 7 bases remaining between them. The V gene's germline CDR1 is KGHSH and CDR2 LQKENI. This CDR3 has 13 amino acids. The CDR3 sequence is CASSPLDNYEQYF. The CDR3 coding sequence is TGTGCCAGCTCACCACTGGACAACTACGAGCAGTACTTC. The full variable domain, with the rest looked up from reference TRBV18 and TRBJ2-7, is NAGVMQNPRHLVRRRGQEARLRCSPMKGHSHVYWYRQLPEEGLKFMVYLQKENIIDESGMPKERFSAEFPKEGPSILRIQQVVRGDSAAYFCASSPLDNYEQYFGPGTRLTVT.

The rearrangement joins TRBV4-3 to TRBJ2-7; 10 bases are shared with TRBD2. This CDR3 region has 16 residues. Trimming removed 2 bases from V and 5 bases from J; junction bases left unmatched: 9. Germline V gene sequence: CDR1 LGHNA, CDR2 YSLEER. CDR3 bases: TGCGCCAGCAGCCAATTTAGCGGGAGGAGTTTGAACGAGCAGTACTTC. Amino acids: CASSQFSGRSLNEQYF.

The CDR3 nucleotides read TGCGCCAGCAGCCAAGTCCGGGGGTATCGAGTCGGAGGCTACACCTTC. Amino acids: CASSQVRGYRVGGYTF. The V and J genes are TRBV4-3 and TRBJ1-2; possibly TRBD1 for D (5 bases). With 1 base removed from V and 8 bases from J, the gap between germline ends came to 20 bases. The germline V gene encodes CDR1 LGHNA and CDR2 YSLEER. The CDR3 loop spans 16 amino acids.

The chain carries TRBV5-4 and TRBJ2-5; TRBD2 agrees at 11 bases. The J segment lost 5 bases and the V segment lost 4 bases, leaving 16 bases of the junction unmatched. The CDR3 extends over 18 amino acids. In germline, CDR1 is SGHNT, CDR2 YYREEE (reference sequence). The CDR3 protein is CASSARRDSGGAAETQYF. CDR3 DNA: TGTGCCAGCAGCGCAAGGCGGGATAGCGGGGGGGCCGCGGAGACCCAGTACTTC.

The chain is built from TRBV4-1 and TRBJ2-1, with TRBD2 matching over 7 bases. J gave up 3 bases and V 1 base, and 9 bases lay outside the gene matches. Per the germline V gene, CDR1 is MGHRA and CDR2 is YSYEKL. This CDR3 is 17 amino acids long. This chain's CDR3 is CASSQGASGGGYNEQFF. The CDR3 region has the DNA TGCGCCAGCAGCCAAGGCGCTAGCGGAGGCGGCTACAATGAGCAGTTCTTC.

The CDR3 region has the DNA TGTGCCAGCAGCTTAGGCGGCGGGAGGAACACTGAAGCTTTCTTT. Encoded protein: CASSLGGGRNTEAFF. The J gene is TRBJ1-1, the V gene TRBV11-3, with D hard to call. Trimming cost V 1 base and J 1 base, with 10 bases left between them. From germline, CDR1 is SGHNT and CDR2 YENEEA. The CDR3 covers 15 residues.

CDR3 loop: CASMTGYSNQPQHF. The CDR3 nucleotides read TGTGCCAGTATGACGGGATATAGCAATCAGCCCCAGCATTTT. J is TRBJ1-5 and V is TRBV19, with D unresolved. This CDR3 contains 14 residues. Trimming shortened V by 7 bases and J by 0 bases, and 10 bases separated the two germline ends. Germline loops: CDR1 LNHDA, CDR2 SQIVND (reference sequence).

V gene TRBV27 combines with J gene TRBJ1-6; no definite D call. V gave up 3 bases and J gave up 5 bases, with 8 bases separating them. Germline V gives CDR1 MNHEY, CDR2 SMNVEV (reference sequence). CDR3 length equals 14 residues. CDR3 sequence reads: CASSFREHNSPLHF. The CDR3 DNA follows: TGTGCCAGCAGTTTCCGGGAACATAATTCACCCCTCCACTTT.

The CDR3 region has the DNA TGTGCCAGCTCACCGAACGGGGCTGGGGCCAACGTCCTGACTTTC. Translated: CASSPNGAGANVLTF. The chain employs TRBV18 and TRBJ2-6; the D gene is possibly TRBD2 (5 bases). This CDR3 has 15 amino acids. CDR1 and CDR2 from the germline V gene are KGHSH and LQKENI. V gave up 3 bases and J gave up 2 bases, with 8 bases separating them. Together with reference TRBV18 and TRBJ2-6, the CDR3 gives the full variable domain: NAGVMQNPRHLVRRRGQEARLRCSPMKGHSHVYWYRQLPEEGLKFMVYLQKENIIDESGMPKERFSAEFPKEGPSILRIQQVVRGDSAAYFCASSPNGAGANVLTFGAGSRLTVL.

In DNA form, the CDR3 reads TGTGCCAGCAGCTCACCTCCGGGTAACTATGGCTACACCTTC. Its translation is CASSSPPGNYGYTF. This rearrangement joins TRBV9 to TRBJ1-2; D gene uncertain. The CDR3 spans 14 residues. The V end was cut by 4 bases, the J end by 1 base, with 11 bases between. Per the germline V gene, CDR1 is SGDLS and CDR2 is YYNGEE.

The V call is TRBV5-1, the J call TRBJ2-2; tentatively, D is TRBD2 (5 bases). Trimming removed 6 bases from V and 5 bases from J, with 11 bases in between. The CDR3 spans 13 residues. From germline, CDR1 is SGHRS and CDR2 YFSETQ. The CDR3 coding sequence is TGCGCCAGCACGGCGGGTTTAACCGGGGAGCTGTTTTTT. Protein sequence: CASTAGLTGELFF.

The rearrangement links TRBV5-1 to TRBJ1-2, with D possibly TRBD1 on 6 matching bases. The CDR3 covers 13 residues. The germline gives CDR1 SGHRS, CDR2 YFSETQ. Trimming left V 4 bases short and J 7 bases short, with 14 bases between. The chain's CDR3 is CASSSTGFSGYTF. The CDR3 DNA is TGCGCCAGCAGCAGCACAGGGTTTAGTGGCTACACCTTC.

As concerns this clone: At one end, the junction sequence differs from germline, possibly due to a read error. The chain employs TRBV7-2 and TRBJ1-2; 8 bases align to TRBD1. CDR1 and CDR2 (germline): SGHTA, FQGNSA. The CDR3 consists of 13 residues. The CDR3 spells CASSLVQGGLPLF. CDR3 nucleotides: TGTGCCAGCAGCTTAGTACAGGGGGGCCTTCCCCTCTTC.

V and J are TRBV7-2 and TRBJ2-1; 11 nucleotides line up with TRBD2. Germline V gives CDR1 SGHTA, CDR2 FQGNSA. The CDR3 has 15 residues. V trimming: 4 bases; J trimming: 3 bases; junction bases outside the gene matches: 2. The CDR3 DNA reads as TGTGCCAGCAGCTGGACTAGCGGGTACTACAATGAGCAGTTCTTC. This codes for CASSWTSGYYNEQFF.